The 20 T cell receptor beta chains below were found in one sample sequenced in a study of CD8+CD57+ T cells in acquired aplastic anemia. Sequenced patients had shown CD8+CD57+ cell expansion by flow cytometry. Profiling of TCR beta VDJ combinations and CDR3 sequences used genomic DNA as template. TCRdb analysed the reads with MiXCR anew, one entry per CDR3 protein. The table includes about 160,000 distinct CDR3 sequences, around 75% detected once. Sequencing input: sorted CD4+, CD8+, or CD8+CD57+ T cells (not recorded which) from PBMCs. The origin of the receptors is a human donor with aplastic anemia.

V is TRBV15 and J is TRBJ1-2; unclear D gene. Germline V gene lookup returns CDR1 LNHNV and CDR2 YYDKDF (reference sequence). V lost 3 bases and J 4 bases, leaving 12 bases between the germline ends. CDR3 length: 14 amino acids. CDR3 in DNA: TGTGCCACCAGCAGGGTCACGGAGGCCTATGGCTACACCTTC. Translating it yields CATSRVTEAYGYTF.

The CDR3 nucleotides read TGTGCCAGCAGCGCCACCGGGACAGGGAGCTATGGCTACACCTTC. This encodes CASSATGTGSYGYTF. The chain employs TRBV9 and TRBJ1-2; TRBD1 matches at 9 bases. Unmatched junction bases numbered 7, after V lost 3 bases and J lost 4 bases. The CDR3 spans 15 residues. Germline CDR1 is SGDLS and CDR2 is YYNGEE.

V and J are TRBV29-1 and TRBJ2-1; no clear D gene. The V end was cut by 3 bases, the J end by 4 bases, with 4 bases between. Germline CDR1 and CDR2: SQVTM and ANQGSEA. This CDR3 is built from 11 residues. The CDR3 region has the DNA TGCAGCGTTGAGCCATACAATGAGCAGTTCTTC. Translating it yields CSVEPYNEQFF.

The chain links TRBV12-3 or TRBV12-4 to TRBJ1-1, with TRBD1 identical over 8 bases. V shed 11 bases and J 7 bases; nucleotides not matched to a gene: 9. CDR3 length equals 12 residues. CDR3 coding DNA: TGTGCCGGCCGGACAGGGCGGAATGAAGCTTTCTTT. It specifies CAGRTGRNEAFF.

This clonotype was observed a handful of times. The chain uses TRBV29-1 and TRBJ2-7; 8 nucleotides align to TRBD2. CDR1 is SQVTM and CDR2 is ANQGSEA in the germline V gene. J was trimmed by 3 bases and V by 0 bases; bases with no gene match: 7. CDR3 length: 15 residues. CDR3 sequence reads: CSVEEAGGRLYEQYF. CDR3 DNA: TGCAGCGTTGAAGAGGCTGGCGGGAGGCTCTACGAGCAGTACTTC.

This clonotype was observed a few times. The V call is TRBV24-1, the J call TRBJ2-7, with 8 bases matching TRBD2. The germline CDR1 and CDR2 sequences are KGHDR and SFDVKD. J was trimmed by 6 bases and V by 7 bases; bases with no gene match: 7. This CDR3 is built from 13 residues. The CDR3 region is CATSPGGGREQYF. CDR3 sequence (DNA): TGTGCCACCAGCCCGGGGGGGGGTCGCGAGCAGTACTTC.

The chain combines TRBV9 with TRBJ2-5, with TRBD2 matching over 16 bases. The ends lost 4 bases at V and 4 bases at J; junction bases unmatched: 7. This CDR3 spans 17 amino acids. Germline lookup yields CDR1 SGDLS and CDR2 YYNGEE. The CDR3 bases are TGTGCCAGCAGCCGCCCGGGACTAGCGGGGGGGGGAGAGACCCAGTACTTC. This translates into CASSRPGLAGGGETQYF.

The V and J genes are TRBV20-1 and TRBJ2-7; TRBD2 aligns across 10 bases. With the DNA end fitting TRBJ2-4 better, the J assignment may be wrong. This CDR3 has 13 residues. Germline V gene lookup returns CDR1 DFQATT and CDR2 SNEGSKA (reference sequence). The CDR3 sequence is CSARSGGASIQYF. The CDR3 DNA follows: TGCAGTGCTAGGAGCGGGGGGGCCTCCATTCAGTACTTC.

J is TRBJ1-5 and V is TRBV2; TRBD1 agrees at 7 bases. The V and J ends lost 4 bases and 7 bases, in that order; junction bases with no gene match: 7. In germline, CDR1 is SNHLY, CDR2 FYNNEI. CDR3 length equals 14 residues. In nucleotides, the CDR3 is TGTGCCAGCAGTGGAACAGGGGAGCGGCAGCCCCAGCATTTT. It codes for CASSGTGERQPQHF.

With respect to this clonotype: Germline is not matched at one junction end, which may reflect a read error. The chain employs TRBV5-1 and TRBJ1-2; TRBD1 matches 7 bases. This CDR3 has 15 amino acids. The germline gives CDR1 SGHRS, CDR2 YFSETQ. The CDR3 region is CASSLPHLTGYGYTF. In nucleotides, the CDR3 is TGTGCCAGCAGCTTGCCCCACCTGACAGGGTATGGCTACACCTTC.

Notes on this clonotype: A read error may produce the germline difference seen at one junction end. The chain carries TRBV5-1 and TRBJ1-6, with TRBD1 identical over 7 bases. CDR1 is SGHRS and CDR2 is YFSETQ in the germline V gene. The CDR3 contains 15 residues. The CDR3 is CASSSQGVRNSPLRF. In DNA, the CDR3 is TGCGCCAGCAGCTCCCAGGGGGTGCGGAATTCACCCCTCCGCTTT.

V gene TRBV6-4 combines with J gene TRBJ2-2; 7 bases match TRBD1. CDR1 MRHNA and CDR2 SNTAGT come from the germline V gene. Trimming cost V 8 bases and J 3 bases; bases outside gene matches: 6. This CDR3 is 14 amino acids long. The CDR3 here is CASAAQGYTGELFF. The DNA of the CDR3 is TGTGCCAGCGCAGCACAGGGGTACACCGGGGAGCTGTTTTTT.

A note on this clonotype: One junction end does not reproduce the germline sequence, and a read error may be involved. This chain joins TRBV15 and TRBJ2-5; D uncertain. The germline V gene has CDR1 LNHNV and CDR2 YYDKDF (reference sequence). The CDR3 is 12 amino acids. CDR3 protein: CATSRADGPTNF. CDR3 nucleotide sequence: TGTGCCACCAGCAGAGCGGACGGCCCCACGAACTTC. Variable domain in full (rest from reference TRBV15 and TRBJ2-5): DAMVIQNPRYQVTQFGKPVTLSCSQTLNHNVMYWYQQKSSQAPKLLFHYYDKDFNNEADTPDNFQSRRPNTSFCFLDIRSPGLGDTAMYLCATSRADGPTNFGPGTRLLVL.

This chain connects TRBV9 to TRBJ2-1; 7 bases fit TRBD2. With 0 bases clipped from V and 7 bases from J, the junction kept 7 bases outside the gene matches. CDR3 size: 15 residues. Per the germline V gene, CDR1 is SGDLS and CDR2 is YYNGEE. The CDR3 here is CASSVVGLAVNEQFF. CDR3 nucleotides: TGTGCCAGCAGCGTAGTTGGTCTAGCGGTGAATGAGCAGTTCTTC.

The chain links TRBV20-1 to TRBJ2-7, with TRBD2 matching over 11 bases. Germline V gene data show CDR1 as DFQATT and CDR2 as SNEGSKA (reference sequence). The CDR3 has 14 residues. J lost 0 bases, V lost 6 bases, and 4 bases had no gene match. The chain's CDR3 is CSALTSGVSYEQYF. The CDR3 coding sequence is TGCAGTGCCCTGACTAGCGGGGTCTCCTACGAGCAGTACTTC.

There are many counts of this clonotype. The chain is built from TRBV12-3 or TRBV12-4 and TRBJ2-7, with 8 positions matching TRBD1. This CDR3 comprises 15 residues. V trimming: 1 base; J trimming: 8 bases; junction bases outside the gene matches: 10. CDR3 sequence: CASSLDLDRASKQYF. Here the CDR3 DNA reads TGTGCCAGCAGTTTAGATCTGGACAGGGCATCTAAGCAGTACTTC.

The chain combines TRBV2 with TRBJ2-1, with D possibly TRBD1 on 6 matching bases. CDR1 and CDR2 from the germline V gene are SNHLY and FYNNEI. The CDR3 sequence is 13 residues long. The germline V and J ends were trimmed by 10 bases and 5 bases, with 15 bases remaining between them. CDR3 sequence reads: CAIADWTDNEQFF. As DNA, the CDR3 is TGTGCCATCGCCGACTGGACAGACAATGAGCAGTTCTTC.

The genes are TRBV27 and TRBJ1-3; tentatively, D is TRBD1 (5 bases). Between the trimmed V and J ends, which lost 2 bases and 0 bases, there was a span of 8 bases. The CDR3 covers 15 residues. Germline lookup yields CDR1 MNHEY and CDR2 SMNVEV (reference sequence). The CDR3 DNA sequence: TGTGCCAGCAGTTTACAGGGACTCTCTGGAAACACCATATATTTT. It specifies CASSLQGLSGNTIYF.

This chain joins TRBV10-3 and TRBJ2-5; D could derive from TRBD1 or TRBD2 (5 bases each). V was trimmed by 2 bases and J by 4 bases, leaving 17 bases between them. CDR3 size: 16 residues. Looked up from germline, CDR1 is ENHRY and CDR2 is SYGVKD. The CDR3, as DNA: TGTGCCATCAGTGAGCCGGATCGAGGGGTCGGAGAGACCCAGTACTTC. Amino acids: CAISEPDRGVGETQYF.

J is TRBJ2-1 and V is TRBV7-2; TRBD2 aligns across 13 bases. Germline CDR1 reads SGHTA; CDR2 reads FQGNSA. The CDR3 is made up of 17 amino acids. Trimming at V came to 5 bases and at J to 7 bases, leaving 11 bases not matched to a gene. The CDR3 DNA reads TGTGCCAGCAGCCCACGACTAGCGGGAGGACGGATGAATGAGCAGTTCTTC. It translates to CASSPRLAGGRMNEQFF.